This T cell receptor (beta chain) originates from a study of control samples from healthy donors and cancer patients. Assay: immunoSEQ multiplex PCR; the TCRdb copy retains only in-frame clones and omits some. The repertoire holds 80,000 to 85,000 clones, with roughly 84% as singletons. Germline assignment: CDR1 SGDLS and CDR2 YYNGEE. The junction had 2 bases not matched to a gene; V was cut back by 0 bases and J by 0 bases. There are 16 residues in the CDR3. The sequence was collected from a woman between 45 and 60 years old in good health. This chain uses TRBV9 with TRBJ2-7; 11 bases are a match to TRBD2. The sequencing input was blood. The DNA for the CDR3 is TGTGCCAGCAGCGTAGGACTAGCGGGGAGCTCCTACGAGCAGTACTTC. Protein sequence: CASSVGLAGSSYEQYF. The whole variable domain, remainder taken from reference TRBV9 and TRBJ2-7, is DSGVTQTPKHLITATGQRVTLRCSPRSGDLSVYWYQQSLDQGLQFLIQYYNGEERAKGNILERFSAQQFPDLHSELNLSSLELGDSALYFCASSVGLAGSSYEQYFGPGTRLTVT.